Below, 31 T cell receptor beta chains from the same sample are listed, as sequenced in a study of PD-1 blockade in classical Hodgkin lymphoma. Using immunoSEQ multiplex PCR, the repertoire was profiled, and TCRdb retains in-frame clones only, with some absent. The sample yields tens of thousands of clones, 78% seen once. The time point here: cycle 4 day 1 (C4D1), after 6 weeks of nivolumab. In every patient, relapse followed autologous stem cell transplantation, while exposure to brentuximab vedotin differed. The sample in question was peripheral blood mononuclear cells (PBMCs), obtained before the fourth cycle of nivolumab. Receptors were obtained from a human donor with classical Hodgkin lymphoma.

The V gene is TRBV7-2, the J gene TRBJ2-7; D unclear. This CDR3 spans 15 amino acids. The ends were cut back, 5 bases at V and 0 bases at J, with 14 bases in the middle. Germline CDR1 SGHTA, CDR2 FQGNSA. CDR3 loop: CASSESWALSYEQYF. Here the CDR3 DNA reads TGTGCCAGCAGCGAATCATGGGCACTCTCCTACGAGCAGTACTTC. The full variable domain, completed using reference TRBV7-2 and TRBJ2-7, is GAGVSQSPSNKVTEKGKDVELRCDPISGHTALYWYRQSLGQGLEFLIYFQGNSAPDKSGLPSDRFSAERTGGSVSTLTIQRTQQEDSAVYLCASSESWALSYEQYFGPGTRLTVT.

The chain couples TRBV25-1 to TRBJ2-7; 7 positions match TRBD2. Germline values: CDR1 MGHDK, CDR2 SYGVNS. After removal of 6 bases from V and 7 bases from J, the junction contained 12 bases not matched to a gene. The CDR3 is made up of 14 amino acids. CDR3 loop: CASSQVGGDREQYF. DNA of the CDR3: TGTGCCAGCAGCCAGGTTGGGGGGGATAGGGAGCAGTACTTC.

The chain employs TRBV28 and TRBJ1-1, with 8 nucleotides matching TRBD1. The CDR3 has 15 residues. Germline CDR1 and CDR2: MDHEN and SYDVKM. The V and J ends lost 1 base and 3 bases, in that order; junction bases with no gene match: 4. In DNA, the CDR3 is TGTGCCAGCAGTTTATCGCGGACAGGGTACACTGAAGCTTTCTTT. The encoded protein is CASSLSRTGYTEAFF.

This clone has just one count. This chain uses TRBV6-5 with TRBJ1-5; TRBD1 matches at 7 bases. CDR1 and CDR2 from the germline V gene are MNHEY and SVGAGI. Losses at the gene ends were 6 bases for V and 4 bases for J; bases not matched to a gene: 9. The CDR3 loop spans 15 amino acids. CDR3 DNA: TGTGCCAGCAGCATGCGGGGGGACAGTAATCAGCCCCAGCATTTT. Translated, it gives CASSMRGDSNQPQHF.

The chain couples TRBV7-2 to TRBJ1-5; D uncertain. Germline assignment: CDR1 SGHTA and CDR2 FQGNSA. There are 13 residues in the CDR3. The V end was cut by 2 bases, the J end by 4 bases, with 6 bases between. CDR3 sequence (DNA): TGTGCCAGCAGCTTATACGGGAATCAGCCCCAGCATTTT. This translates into CASSLYGNQPQHF. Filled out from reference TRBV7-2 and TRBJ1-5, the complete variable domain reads GAGVSQSPSNKVTEKGKDVELRCDPISGHTALYWYRQSLGQGLEFLIYFQGNSAPDKSGLPSDRFSAERTGGSVSTLTIQRTQQEDSAVYLCASSLYGNQPQHFGDGTRLSIL.

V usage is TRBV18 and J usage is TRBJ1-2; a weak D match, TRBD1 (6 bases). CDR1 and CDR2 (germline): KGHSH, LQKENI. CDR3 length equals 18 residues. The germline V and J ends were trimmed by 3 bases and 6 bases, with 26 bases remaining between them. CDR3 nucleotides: TGTGCCAGCTCACCCAACTGGTTTCGGGGGCCCGGCCGGGATGGCTACACCTTC. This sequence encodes CASSPNWFRGPGRDGYTF.

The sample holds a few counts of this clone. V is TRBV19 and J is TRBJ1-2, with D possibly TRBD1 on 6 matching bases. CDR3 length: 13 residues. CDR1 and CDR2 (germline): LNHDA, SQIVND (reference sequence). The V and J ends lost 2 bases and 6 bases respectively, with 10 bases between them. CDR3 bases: TGTGCCAGTAGTATACAGGGGAGGGATGGCTACACCTTC. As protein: CASSIQGRDGYTF.

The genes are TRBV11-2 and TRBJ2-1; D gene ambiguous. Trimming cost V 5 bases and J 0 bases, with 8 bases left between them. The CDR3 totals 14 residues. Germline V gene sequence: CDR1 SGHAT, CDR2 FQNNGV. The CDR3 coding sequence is TGTGCCAGCAGCCCAGCTAGCTCCTACAATGAGCAGTTCTTC. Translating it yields CASSPASSYNEQFF. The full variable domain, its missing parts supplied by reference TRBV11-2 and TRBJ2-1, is EAGVAQSPRYKIIEKRQSVAFWCNPISGHATLYWYQQILGQGPKLLIQFQNNGVVDDSQLPKDRFSAERLKGVDSTLKIQPAKLEDSAVYLCASSPASSYNEQFFGPGTRLTVL.

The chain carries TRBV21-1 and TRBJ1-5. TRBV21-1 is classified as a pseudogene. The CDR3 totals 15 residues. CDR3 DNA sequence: TGTGCCAGCAGCAAATCTGAGGGACGGGAACAGCCCCAGCATTTT. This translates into CASSKSEGREQPQHF.

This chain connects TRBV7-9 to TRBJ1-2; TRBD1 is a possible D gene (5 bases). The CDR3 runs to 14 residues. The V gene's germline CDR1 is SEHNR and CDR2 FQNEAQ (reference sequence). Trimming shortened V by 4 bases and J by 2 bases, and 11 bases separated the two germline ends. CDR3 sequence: CASSYGRVNYGYTF. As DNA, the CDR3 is TGTGCCAGCAGCTACGGCAGGGTGAACTATGGCTACACCTTC.

CDR3 loop: CASSSLDGGNEKLFF. The CDR3 DNA sequence: TGTGCCAGCAGTTCTCTTGACGGGGGTAATGAAAAACTGTTTTTT. The rearrangement links TRBV27 to TRBJ1-4; possibly TRBD1 for D (5 bases). Germline V gene data show CDR1 as MNHEY and CDR2 as SMNVEV (reference sequence). The CDR3 loop spans 15 amino acids. Trimming removed 4 bases from V and 4 bases from J, with 13 bases in between.

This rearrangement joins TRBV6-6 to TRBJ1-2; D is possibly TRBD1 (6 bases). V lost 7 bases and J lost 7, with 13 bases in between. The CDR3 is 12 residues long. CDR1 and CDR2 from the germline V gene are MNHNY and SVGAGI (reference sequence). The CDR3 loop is CASTREGVGYTF. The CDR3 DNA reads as TGTGCCAGCACCAGGGAGGGGGTTGGCTACACCTTC.

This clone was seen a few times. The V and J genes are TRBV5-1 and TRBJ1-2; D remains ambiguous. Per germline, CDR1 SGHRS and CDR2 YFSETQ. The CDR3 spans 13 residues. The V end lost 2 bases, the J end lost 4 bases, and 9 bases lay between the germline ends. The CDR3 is CASSLDPGYGYTF. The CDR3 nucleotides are TGCGCCAGCAGCTTAGATCCCGGCTATGGCTACACCTTC.

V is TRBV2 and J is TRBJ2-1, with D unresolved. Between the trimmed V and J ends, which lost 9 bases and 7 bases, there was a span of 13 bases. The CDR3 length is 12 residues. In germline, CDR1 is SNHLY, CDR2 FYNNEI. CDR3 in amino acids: CASEKGQNEQFF. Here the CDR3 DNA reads TGTGCCAGTGAAAAGGGCCAGAATGAGCAGTTCTTC.

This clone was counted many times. CDR3 nucleotides: TGTGCCAGCAGTTCCGAGGAAAAACTGTTTTTT. This translates into CASSSEEKLFF. The chain couples TRBV6-6 to TRBJ1-4, with D unresolved. The germline V and J ends were trimmed by 4 bases and 8 bases, with 5 bases remaining between them. CDR1 MNHNY and CDR2 SVGAGI come from the germline V gene (reference sequence). This CDR3 is built from 11 residues.

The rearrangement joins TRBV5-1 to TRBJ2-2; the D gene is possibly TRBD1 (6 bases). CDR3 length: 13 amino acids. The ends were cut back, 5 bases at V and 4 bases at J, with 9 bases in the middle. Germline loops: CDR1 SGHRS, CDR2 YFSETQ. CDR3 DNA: TGCGCCAGCAGTACAGGGACCACCGGGGAGCTGTTTTTT. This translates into CASSTGTTGELFF.

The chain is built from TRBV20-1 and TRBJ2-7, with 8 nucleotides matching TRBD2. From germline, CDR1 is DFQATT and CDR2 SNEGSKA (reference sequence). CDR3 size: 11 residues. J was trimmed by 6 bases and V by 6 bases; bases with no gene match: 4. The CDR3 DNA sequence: TGCAGTGCCGGGGGGGCGGGCGAGCAGTACTTC. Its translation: CSAGGAGEQYF.

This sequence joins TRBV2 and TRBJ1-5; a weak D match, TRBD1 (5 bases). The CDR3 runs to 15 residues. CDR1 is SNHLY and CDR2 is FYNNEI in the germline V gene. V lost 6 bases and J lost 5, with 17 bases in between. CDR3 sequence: CASRESDQGHQPQHF. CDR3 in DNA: TGTGCCAGCAGGGAAAGCGATCAGGGACATCAGCCCCAGCATTTT.

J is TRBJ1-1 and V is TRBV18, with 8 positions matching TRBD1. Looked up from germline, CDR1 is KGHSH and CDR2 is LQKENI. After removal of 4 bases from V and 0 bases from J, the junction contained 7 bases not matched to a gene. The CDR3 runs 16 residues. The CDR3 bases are TGTGCCAGCTCACGTACGCCGGGACAGGTGAACACTGAAGCTTTCTTT. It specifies CASSRTPGQVNTEAFF.

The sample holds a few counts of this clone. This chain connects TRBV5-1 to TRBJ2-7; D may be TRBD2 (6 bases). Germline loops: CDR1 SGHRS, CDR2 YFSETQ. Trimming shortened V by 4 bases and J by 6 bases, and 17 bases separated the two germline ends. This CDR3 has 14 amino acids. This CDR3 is CASSRSGPASEQYF. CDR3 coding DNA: TGCGCCAGCAGCCGTAGCGGACCAGCAAGCGAGCAGTACTTC.

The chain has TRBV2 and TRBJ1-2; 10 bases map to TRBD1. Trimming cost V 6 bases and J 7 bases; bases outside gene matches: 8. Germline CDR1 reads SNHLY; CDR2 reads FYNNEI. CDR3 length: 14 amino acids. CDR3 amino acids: CASSPGQGEGGYTF. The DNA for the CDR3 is TGTGCCAGCAGCCCCGGACAGGGGGAGGGTGGCTACACCTTC.

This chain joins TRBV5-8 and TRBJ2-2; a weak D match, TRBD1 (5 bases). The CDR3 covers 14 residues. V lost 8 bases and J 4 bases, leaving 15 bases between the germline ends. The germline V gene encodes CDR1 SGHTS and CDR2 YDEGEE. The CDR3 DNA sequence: TGTGCCAGTTTAGGGGTACGCGCCACCGGGGAGCTGTTTTTT. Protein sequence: CASLGVRATGELFF.

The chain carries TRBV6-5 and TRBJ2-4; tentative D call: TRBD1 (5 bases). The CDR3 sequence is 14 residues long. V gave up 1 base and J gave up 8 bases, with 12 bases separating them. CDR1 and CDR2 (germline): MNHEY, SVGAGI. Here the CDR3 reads CASSYWPDSDIQYF. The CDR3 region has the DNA TGTGCCAGCAGTTACTGGCCCGACAGTGACATTCAGTACTTC.

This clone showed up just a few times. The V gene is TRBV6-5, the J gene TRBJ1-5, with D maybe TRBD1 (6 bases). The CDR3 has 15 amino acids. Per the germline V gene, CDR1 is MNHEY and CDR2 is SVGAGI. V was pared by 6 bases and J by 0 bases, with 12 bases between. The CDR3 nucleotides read TGTGCCAGCAGCCTACAGGGATATAGCAATCAGCCCCAGCATTTT. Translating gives CASSLQGYSNQPQHF.

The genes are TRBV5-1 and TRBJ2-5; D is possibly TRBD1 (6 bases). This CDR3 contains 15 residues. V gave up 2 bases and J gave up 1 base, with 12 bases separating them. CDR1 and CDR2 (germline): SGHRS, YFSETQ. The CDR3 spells CASSFGDMIQETQYF. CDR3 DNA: TGCGCCAGCAGCTTTGGGGACATGATCCAAGAGACCCAGTACTTC.

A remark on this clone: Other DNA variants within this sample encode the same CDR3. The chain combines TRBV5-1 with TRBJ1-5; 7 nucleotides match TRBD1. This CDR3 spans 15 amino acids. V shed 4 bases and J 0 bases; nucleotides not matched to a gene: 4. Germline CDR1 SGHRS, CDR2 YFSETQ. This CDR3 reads CASSPGTDSNQPQHF. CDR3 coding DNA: TGCGCCAGCAGCCCCGGGACAGATAGCAATCAGCCCCAGCATTTT. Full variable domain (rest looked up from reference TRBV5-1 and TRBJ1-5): KAGVTQTPRYLIKTRGQQVTLSCSPISGHRSVSWYQQTPGQGLQFLFEYFSETQRNKGNFPGRFSGRQFSNSRSEMNVSTLELGDSALYLCASSPGTDSNQPQHFGDGTRLSIL.

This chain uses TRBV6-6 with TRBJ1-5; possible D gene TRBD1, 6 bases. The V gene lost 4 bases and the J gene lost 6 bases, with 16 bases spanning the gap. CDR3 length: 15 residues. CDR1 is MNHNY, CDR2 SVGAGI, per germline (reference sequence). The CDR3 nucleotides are TGTGCCAGCAGTTTAACAGGGACCGGGCTTCAGCCCCAGCATTTT. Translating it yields CASSLTGTGLQPQHF.

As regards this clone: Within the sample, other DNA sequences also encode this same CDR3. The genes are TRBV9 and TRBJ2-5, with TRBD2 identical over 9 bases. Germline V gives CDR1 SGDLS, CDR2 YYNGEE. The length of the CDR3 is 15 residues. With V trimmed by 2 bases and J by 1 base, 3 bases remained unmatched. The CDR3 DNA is TGTGCCAGCAGCGTCAGCGGGAGGCCCCAAGAGACCCAGTACTTC. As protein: CASSVSGRPQETQYF.

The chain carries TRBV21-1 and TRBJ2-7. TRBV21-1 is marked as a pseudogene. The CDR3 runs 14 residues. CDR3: CASSLVGRHYEQYF. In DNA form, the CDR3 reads TGTGCCAGCAGCTTGGTGGGACGGCACTACGAGCAGTACTTC.

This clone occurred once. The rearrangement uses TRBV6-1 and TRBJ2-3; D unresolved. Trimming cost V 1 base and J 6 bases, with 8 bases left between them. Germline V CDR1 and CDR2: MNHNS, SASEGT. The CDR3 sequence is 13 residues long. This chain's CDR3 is CASSEVPRDTQYF. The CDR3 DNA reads TGTGCCAGCAGTGAAGTCCCTAGGGATACGCAGTATTTT.

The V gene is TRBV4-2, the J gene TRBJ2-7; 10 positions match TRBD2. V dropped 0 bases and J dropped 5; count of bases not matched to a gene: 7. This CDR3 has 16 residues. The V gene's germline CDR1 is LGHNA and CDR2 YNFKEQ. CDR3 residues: CASSQEPRLAGDEQYF. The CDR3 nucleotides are TGTGCCAGCAGCCAAGAACCACGGCTAGCGGGAGACGAGCAGTACTTC.